This TCR beta chain was profiled in a study of OX40 agonist ivuxolimab in advanced cancers. Findings and limits, study-wide: Partial responders at 0.1-3.0 mg/kg had among the lowest clonal expansion. CD4+ T cells averaged fewer expanded clones than CD8+ T cells.

TCRdb's table, derived via immunoSEQ multiplex PCR, lists solely in-frame clones and lacks some. The table has 60,000 to 90,000 clones, around 87% seen once. This CDR3 spans 12 amino acids. Germline V gene sequence: CDR1 MDHEN, CDR2 SYDVKM. Of note for this clone: Its antigen remains unknown.

Sequenced here: CD4+ or CD8+ T cells sorted from blood, sampled in a trial of the OX40 agonist ivuxolimab. The origin of this receptor is an adult with an advanced solid tumor such as melanoma, head and neck, liver or kidney cancer. The V call is TRBV28, the J call TRBJ2-1, with TRBD2 identical over 9 bases. CDR3 bases: TGTGCTGGCGGGAGGGCCGCCGATGAGCAGTTCTTC. It specifies CAGGRAADEQFF.